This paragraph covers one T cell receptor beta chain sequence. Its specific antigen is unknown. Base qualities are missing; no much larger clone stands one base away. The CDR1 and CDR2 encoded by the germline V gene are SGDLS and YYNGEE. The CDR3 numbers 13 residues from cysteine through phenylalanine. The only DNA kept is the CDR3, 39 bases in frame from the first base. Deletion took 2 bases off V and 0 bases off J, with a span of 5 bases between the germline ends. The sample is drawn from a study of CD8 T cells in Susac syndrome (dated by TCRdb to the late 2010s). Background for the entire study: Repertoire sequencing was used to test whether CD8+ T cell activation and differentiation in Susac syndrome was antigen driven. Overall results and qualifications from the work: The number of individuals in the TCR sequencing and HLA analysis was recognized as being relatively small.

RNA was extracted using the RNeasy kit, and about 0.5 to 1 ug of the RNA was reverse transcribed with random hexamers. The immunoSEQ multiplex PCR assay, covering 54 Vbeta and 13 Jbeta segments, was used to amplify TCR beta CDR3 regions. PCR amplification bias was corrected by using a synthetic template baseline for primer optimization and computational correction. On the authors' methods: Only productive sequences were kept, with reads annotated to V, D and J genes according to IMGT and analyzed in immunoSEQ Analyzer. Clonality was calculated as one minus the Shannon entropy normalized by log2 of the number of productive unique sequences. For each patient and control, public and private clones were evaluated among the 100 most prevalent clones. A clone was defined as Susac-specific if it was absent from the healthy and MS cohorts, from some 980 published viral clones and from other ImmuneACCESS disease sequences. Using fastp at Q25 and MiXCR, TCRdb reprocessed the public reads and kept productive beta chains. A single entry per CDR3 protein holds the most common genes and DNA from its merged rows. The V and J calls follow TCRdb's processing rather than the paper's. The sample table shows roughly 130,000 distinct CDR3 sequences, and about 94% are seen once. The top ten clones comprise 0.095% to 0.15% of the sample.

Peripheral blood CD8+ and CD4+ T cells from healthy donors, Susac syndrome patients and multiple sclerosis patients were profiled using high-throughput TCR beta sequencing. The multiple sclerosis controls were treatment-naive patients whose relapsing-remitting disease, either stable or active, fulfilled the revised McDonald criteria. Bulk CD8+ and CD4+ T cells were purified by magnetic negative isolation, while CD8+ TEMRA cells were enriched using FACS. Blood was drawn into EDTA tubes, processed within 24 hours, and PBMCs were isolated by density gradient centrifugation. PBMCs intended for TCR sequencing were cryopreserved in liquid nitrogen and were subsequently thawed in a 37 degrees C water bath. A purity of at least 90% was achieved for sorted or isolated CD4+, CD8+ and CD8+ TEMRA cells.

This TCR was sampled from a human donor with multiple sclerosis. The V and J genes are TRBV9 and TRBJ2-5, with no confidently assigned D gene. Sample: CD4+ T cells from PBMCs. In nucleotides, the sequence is TGTGCCAGCAGCGTTATGGACCAAGAGACCCAGTACTTC. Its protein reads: CASSVMDQETQYF. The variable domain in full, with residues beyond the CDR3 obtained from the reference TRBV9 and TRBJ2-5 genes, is DSGVTQTPKHLITATGQRVTLRCSPRSGDLSVYWYQQSLDQGLQFLIQYYNGEERAKGNILERFSAQQFPDLHSELNLSSLELGDSALYFCASSVMDQETQYFGPGTRLLVL.